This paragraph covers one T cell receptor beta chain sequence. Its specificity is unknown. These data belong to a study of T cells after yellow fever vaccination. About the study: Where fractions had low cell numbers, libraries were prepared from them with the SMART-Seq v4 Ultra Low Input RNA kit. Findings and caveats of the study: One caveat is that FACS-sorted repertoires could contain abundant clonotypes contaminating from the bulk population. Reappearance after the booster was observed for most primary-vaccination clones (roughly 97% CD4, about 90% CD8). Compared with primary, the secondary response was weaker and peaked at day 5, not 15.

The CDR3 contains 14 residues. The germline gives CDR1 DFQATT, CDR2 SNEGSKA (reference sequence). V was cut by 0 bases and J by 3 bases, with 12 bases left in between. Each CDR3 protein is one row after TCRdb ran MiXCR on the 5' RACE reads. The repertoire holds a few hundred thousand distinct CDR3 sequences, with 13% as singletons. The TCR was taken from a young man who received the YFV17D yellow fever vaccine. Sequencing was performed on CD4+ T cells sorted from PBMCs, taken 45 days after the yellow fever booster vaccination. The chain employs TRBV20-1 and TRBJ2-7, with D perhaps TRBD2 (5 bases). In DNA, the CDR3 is TGCAGTGCTAGAGAGGGAGCGGCCCGCTACGAGCAGTACTTC. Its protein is CSAREGAARYEQYF.